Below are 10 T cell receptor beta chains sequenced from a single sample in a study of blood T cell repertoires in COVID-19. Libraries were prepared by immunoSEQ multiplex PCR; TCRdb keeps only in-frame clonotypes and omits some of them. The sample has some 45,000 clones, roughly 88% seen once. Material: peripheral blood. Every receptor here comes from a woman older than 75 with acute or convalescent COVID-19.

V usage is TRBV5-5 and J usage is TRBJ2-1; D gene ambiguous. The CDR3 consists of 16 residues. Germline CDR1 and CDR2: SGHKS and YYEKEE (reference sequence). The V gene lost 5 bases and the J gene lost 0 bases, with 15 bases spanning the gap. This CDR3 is CASSTTADSSYNEQFF. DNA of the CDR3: TGTGCCAGCAGTACCACGGCGGATAGCTCCTACAATGAGCAGTTCTTC.

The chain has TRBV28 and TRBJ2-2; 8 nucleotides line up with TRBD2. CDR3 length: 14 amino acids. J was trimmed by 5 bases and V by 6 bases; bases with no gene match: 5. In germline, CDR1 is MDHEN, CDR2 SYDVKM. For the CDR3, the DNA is TGTGCCAGCAGCGGGAGGGCGAGGACCGGGGAGCTGTTTTTT. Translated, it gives CASSGRARTGELFF.

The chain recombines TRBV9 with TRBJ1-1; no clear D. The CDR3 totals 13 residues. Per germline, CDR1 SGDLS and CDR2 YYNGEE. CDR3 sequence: CASVGIRSTEAFF. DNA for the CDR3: TGTGCTTCTGTCGGGATTCGTAGCACTGAAGCTTTCTTT.

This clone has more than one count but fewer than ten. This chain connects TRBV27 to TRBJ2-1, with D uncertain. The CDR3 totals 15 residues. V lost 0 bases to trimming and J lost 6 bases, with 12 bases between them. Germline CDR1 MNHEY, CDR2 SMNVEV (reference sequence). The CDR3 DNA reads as TGTGCCAGCAGTTTATCGTTGACTCGCGGCAATGAGCAGTTCTTC. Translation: CASSLSLTRGNEQFF.

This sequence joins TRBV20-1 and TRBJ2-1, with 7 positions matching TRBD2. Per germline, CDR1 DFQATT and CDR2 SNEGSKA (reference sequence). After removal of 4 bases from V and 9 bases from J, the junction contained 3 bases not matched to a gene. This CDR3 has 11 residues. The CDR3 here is CSATTGGEQFF. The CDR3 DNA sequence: TGCAGTGCTACCACGGGGGGTGAGCAGTTCTTC.

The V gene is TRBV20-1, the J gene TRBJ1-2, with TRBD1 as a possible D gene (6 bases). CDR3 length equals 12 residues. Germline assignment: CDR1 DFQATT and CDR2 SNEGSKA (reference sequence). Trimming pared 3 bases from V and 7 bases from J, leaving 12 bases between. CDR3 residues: CSASLQGSGYTF. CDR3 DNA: TGCAGTGCTAGTTTACAGGGCAGTGGCTACACCTTC.

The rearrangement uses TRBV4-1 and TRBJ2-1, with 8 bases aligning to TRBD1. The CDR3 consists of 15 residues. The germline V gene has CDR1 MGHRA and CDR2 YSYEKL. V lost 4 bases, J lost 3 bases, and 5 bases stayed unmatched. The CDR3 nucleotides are TGCGCCAGCAGCCCACAGGGGGTGGTCTACAATGAGCAGTTCTTC. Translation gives CASSPQGVVYNEQFF.

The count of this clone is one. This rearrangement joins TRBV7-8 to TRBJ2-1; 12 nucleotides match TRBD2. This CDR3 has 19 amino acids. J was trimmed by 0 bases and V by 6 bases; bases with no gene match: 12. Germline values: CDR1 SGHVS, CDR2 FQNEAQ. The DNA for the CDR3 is TGTGCCAGCAGTGTAACCGGGACTAGCGGGCTAAGCTCCTACAATGAGCAGTTCTTC. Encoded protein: CASSVTGTSGLSSYNEQFF.

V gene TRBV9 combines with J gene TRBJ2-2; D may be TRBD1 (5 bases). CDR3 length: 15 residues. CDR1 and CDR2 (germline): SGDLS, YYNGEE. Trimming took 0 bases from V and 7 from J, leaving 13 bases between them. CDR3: CASSVAATQVGELFF. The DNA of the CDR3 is TGTGCCAGCAGCGTAGCCGCAACACAGGTCGGGGAGCTGTTTTTT. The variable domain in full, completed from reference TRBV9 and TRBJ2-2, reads DSGVTQTPKHLITATGQRVTLRCSPRSGDLSVYWYQQSLDQGLQFLIQYYNGEERAKGNILERFSAQQFPDLHSELNLSSLELGDSALYFCASSVAATQVGELFFGEGSRLTVL.

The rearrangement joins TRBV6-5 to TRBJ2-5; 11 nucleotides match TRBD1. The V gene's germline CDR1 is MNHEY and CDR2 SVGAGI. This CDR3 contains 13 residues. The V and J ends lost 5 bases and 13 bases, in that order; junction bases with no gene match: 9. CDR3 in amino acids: CASSPRLGTGGYF. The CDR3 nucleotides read TGTGCCAGCAGTCCGCGCCTAGGGACAGGGGGGTACTTC.